The T cell receptor beta chain described here comes from a study of cytomegalovirus exposure and HLA in healthy donors. Study as a whole: The 120 or so validation repertoires used a platform that matched the one used for the 550 to 800 first-cohort repertoires, as a later analysis reported. Notes on the study in general: High sensitivity and specificity were reportedly achieved when the classifier diagnosed cytomegalovirus status. The study listed under 200 cytomegalovirus-associated TCR beta chains.

Data came from immunoSEQ multiplex PCR; TCRdb stores just in-frame clones and leaves some out. The sample has under 150,000 clones; more than 75% are singletons. Germline assignment: CDR1 SEHNR and CDR2 FQNEAQ (reference sequence). The length of the CDR3 is 15 residues. Trimming cost V 4 bases and J 0 bases; bases outside gene matches: 4. With regard to this clone: Its antigen is unidentified.

Sequencing used PBMCs. The TCR was taken from a man between 18 and 35 years old in good health and CMV-seropositive. The chain is built from TRBV7-9 and TRBJ2-3, with 7 positions matching TRBD2. CDR3 loop: CASSSPRGSTDTQYF. CDR3 in DNA: TGTGCCAGCAGCTCGCCGCGGGGGAGCACAGATACGCAGTATTTT. Looking up the rest from reference TRBV7-9 and TRBJ2-3 gives the full variable domain: DTGVSQNPRHKITKRGQNVTFRCDPISEHNRLYWYRQTLGQGPEFLTYFQNEAQLEKSRLLSDRFSAERPKGSFSTLEIQRTEQGDSAMYLCASSSPRGSTDTQYFGPGTRLTVL.